This paragraph covers one TCR beta chain sequence. This CDR3 has 13 amino acids. Trimming pared 5 bases from V and 9 bases from J, leaving 11 bases between. Method: immunoSEQ multiplex PCR; TCRdb's copy keeps in-frame clones and lacks some. The sample lists 35,000 to 45,000 clones; around nine tenths were seen once. The sample belongs to a study of blood T cell repertoires in COVID-19. In the study overall: Acute-phase and convalescent COVID-19 samples originated in the United States, Italy and Spain.

The receptor was derived from a human donor in a cohort sampled during active COVID-19. The chain links TRBV12-3 or TRBV12-4 to TRBJ1-6; weak D call: TRBD1 (6 bases). Specimen: peripheral blood. The CDR3 sequence is CASSHRVASPLHF. In DNA form, the CDR3 reads TGTGCCAGCAGTCACAGGGTGGCTTCACCCCTCCACTTT.